This TCR beta chain was identified during a study of regulatory T cells in long-lasting Graves disease. CDR1 is SGHAT and CDR2 is FQNNGV in the germline V gene. The CDR3 contains 13 residues. Trimming removed 5 bases from V and 7 bases from J, with 11 bases in between. Time point denoted: newly diagnosed GD, antithyroid drugs for less than 3 months. The TCR library was made from RNA that had been extracted from PBMCs in TRIzol. CDR3 regions were amplified by Arm-PCR using iRepertoire HTBI primers to build TCR beta libraries. TCRdb called the multiplex PCR reads again in MiXCR, with one record for every CDR3 protein. The repertoire holds 420,000 or so distinct CDR3 sequences, with about 15% as singletons. A further study also used this sample, focusing on T cells in Graves' hyperthyroidism and ophthalmopathy.

The sequence came from a woman in her late teens or twenties with Graves disease. V and J are TRBV11-2 and TRBJ2-2, with a tentative D call TRBD2 (5 bases). Sequenced material: peripheral blood mononuclear cells (PBMCs), taken at new diagnosis, from a patient treated with antithyroid drugs. The CDR3 bases are TGTGCCAGCAGCCAGAGGGTGATCGGGGAGCTGTTTTTT. As protein: CASSQRVIGELFF. Variable domain in full (rest from reference TRBV11-2 and TRBJ2-2): EAGVAQSPRYKIIEKRQSVAFWCNPISGHATLYWYQQILGQGPKLLIQFQNNGVVDDSQLPKDRFSAERLKGVDSTLKIQPAKLEDSAVYLCASSQRVIGELFFGEGSRLTVL.